The present TCR beta chain was sequenced within a study of blood T cell repertoires in COVID-19. Study-level background: Italy, Spain and the United States were the sources of the convalescent and acute COVID-19 samples. Sample material is recorded as cDNA or gDNA derived from T cells, B-cell-depleted T cells, or PBMCs.

This CDR3 is built from 14 residues. V lost 5 bases and J lost 0, with 11 bases in between. CDR1 and CDR2 (germline): SGHAT, FQNNGV. In the authors' methods: Reference gene primer amplification in the assay estimated nucleated cell counts. The repertoire was sequenced with immunoSEQ multiplex PCR; TCRdb's copy has only in-frame clones and lacks some. Clonal size and the V and J genes are those of that table, whereas D and trimming came from the DNA. The sample shows fewer than 200,000 clones, approximately 84% of them seen only once. Sequenced material: peripheral blood. The V gene is TRBV11-2, the J gene TRBJ2-7; maybe TRBD1 (6 bases). The TCR comes from a man in his forties who had recovered from COVID-19. CDR3 DNA: TGTGCCAGCAGCCCTACACAGGGCTCCTACGAGCAGTACTTC. Its protein is CASSPTQGSYEQYF.